This TCR beta chain was profiled in a study of post-analysis software for immune sequencing data. V dropped 4 bases and J dropped 6 bases, with 11 bases sitting between them. Germline V lookup: CDR1 SQVTM, CDR2 ANQGSEA. This CDR3 region has 12 residues. cDNA libraries of TCR beta carried unique molecular identifiers. MiXCR, applied by TCRdb to the PCR reads, yields one record per CDR3 protein. The sample lists some 700,000 distinct CDR3 sequences; 55% to 60% were seen once. This clonotype has a handful of counts. The antigen remains undetermined. The study's findings and limits: By F measure, strong co-clustering occurred among samples prepared in the same batch. In patients, five or six TRBV segments were more frequent than in controls, with TRBV5-6, TRBV5-1 and TRBV20-1 among them.

Sequencing was done on a sample of blood. This chain links TRBV29-1 with TRBJ2-3, with a possible D match to TRBD1 (5 bases). The sequence came from a girl aged 2 to 9 with multiple sclerosis. The CDR3 sequence: CSVGGAGDTQYF. The CDR3 nucleotides read TGCAGCGTTGGTGGGGCTGGGGATACGCAGTATTTT.